This T cell receptor beta chain was recorded in a study of spatial heterogeneity in lung cancer. V was pared by 6 bases and J by 3 bases, with 12 bases between. The CDR3 length is 13 residues. Germline CDR1 is MNHNY and CDR2 is SVGAGI (reference sequence). TCRdb redid the calling of the 5' RACE reads with MiXCR, one entry per CDR3 protein. The data show fewer than 20,000 distinct CDR3 sequences, 15% to 20% seen once. This clonotype was counted many times. Sample time point: sample taken at primary tumor resection. Unsorted whole RNA from tumor, nontumor lung or frozen PBMC underwent sequencing. The receptor comes from a male donor with early-stage non-small cell lung cancer. The chain joins TRBV6-6 to TRBJ2-7; D possibly corresponds to TRBD2 (6 bases). Specimen: PBMCs, collected at surgery. The CDR3 loop is CASREGGLYEQYF. CDR3 nucleotides: TGTGCCAGCAGAGAGGGAGGCCTCTACGAGCAGTACTTC.